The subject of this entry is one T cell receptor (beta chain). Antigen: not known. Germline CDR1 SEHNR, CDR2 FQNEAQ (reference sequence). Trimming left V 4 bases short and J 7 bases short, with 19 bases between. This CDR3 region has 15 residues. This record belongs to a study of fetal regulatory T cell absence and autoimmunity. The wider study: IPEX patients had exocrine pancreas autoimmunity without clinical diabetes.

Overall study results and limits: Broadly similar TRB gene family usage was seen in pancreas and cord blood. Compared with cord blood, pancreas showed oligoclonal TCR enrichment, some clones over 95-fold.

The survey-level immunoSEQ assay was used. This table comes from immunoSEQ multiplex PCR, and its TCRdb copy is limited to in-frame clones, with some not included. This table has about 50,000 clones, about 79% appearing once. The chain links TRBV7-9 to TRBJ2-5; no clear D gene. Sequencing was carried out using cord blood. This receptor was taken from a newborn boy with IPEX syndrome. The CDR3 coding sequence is TGTGCCAGCAGCTCCCATGGCGACGGTATGGGGACCCAGTACTTC. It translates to CASSSHGDGMGTQYF.